These 29 T cell receptor beta chains originate from one sample sequenced in a study of CD8 T cells in Susac syndrome. RNA totalling roughly 0.5 to 1 ug underwent reverse transcription with random hexamers. TCRdb used MiXCR to reprocess the immunoSEQ multiplex PCR reads, holding one entry per CDR3 protein. The repertoire holds about 150,000 distinct CDR3 sequences, with roughly 94% as singletons. What was sequenced was CD8+ T cells from PBMCs. The receptors originated from a human donor with Susac syndrome.

CDR3 region: CASSLDRAQFF. In DNA, the CDR3 is TGTGCCAGCAGCTTAGACAGAGCGCAGTTCTTC. The chain joins TRBV7-9 to TRBJ2-1; no firm D call. V lost 1 base, J lost 12 bases, and 7 bases lay in between. This CDR3 contains 11 residues. From germline, CDR1 is SEHNR and CDR2 FQNEAQ (reference sequence).

The chain combines TRBV13 with TRBJ2-7, with a weak D call TRBD1 (6 bases). In germline, CDR1 is PRHDT, CDR2 FYEKMQ (reference sequence). CDR3 length: 15 amino acids. The V gene lost 5 bases and the J gene lost 2 bases, with 16 bases spanning the gap. This CDR3 reads CASSQGGVAAYEQYF. As DNA, the CDR3 is TGTGCCAGCAGCCAAGGGGGAGTAGCAGCCTACGAGCAGTACTTC.

This chain connects TRBV5-1 to TRBJ2-7; 8 bases are a match to TRBD1. The germline V gene has CDR1 SGHRS and CDR2 YFSETQ. This CDR3 has 14 amino acids. The V and J ends lost 0 bases and 5 bases, in that order; junction bases with no gene match: 4. In DNA form, the CDR3 reads TGCGCCAGCAGCTTGGGGACAGGGAAAAACGAGCAGTACTTC. Its protein is CASSLGTGKNEQYF.

V is TRBV4-1 and J is TRBJ1-4, with D tentatively TRBD1 (5 bases). The ends were cut back, 6 bases at V and 5 bases at J, with 13 bases in the middle. Germline loops: CDR1 MGHRA, CDR2 YSYEKL. The CDR3 sequence is 14 residues long. The CDR3 loop is CASRTGDQNEKLFF. Here the CDR3 DNA reads TGCGCCAGCAGAACCGGGGACCAAAATGAAAAACTGTTTTTT.

This chain uses TRBV29-1 with TRBJ2-7; D gene uncertain. The CDR3 extends over 13 amino acids. Germline V gives CDR1 SQVTM, CDR2 ANQGSEA. Trimming cost V 1 base and J 0 bases, with 7 bases left between them. CDR3 coding DNA: TGCAGCGTTGAAGTAGGGCCCTCCTACGAGCAGTACTTC. It codes for CSVEVGPSYEQYF.

The chain carries TRBV15 and TRBJ1-1; a possible D gene is TRBD1 (5 bases). Germline V lookup: CDR1 LNHNV, CDR2 YYDKDF (reference sequence). The CDR3 runs to 13 residues. Deletions cut 8 bases from V and 0 bases from J, with 10 bases between. For the CDR3, the DNA is TGTGCCACCGGACATCTCATGAACACTGAAGCTTTCTTT. Protein sequence: CATGHLMNTEAFF.

This clonotype came up once. The V call is TRBV28, the J call TRBJ2-3; D is unclear. This CDR3 has 14 residues. The V gene lost 2 bases and the J gene lost 1 base, with 7 bases spanning the gap. Germline CDR1 and CDR2: MDHEN and SYDVKM. DNA of the CDR3: TGTGCCAGCAGTTTAAGGGTTGGCACAGATACGCAGTATTTT. This sequence encodes CASSLRVGTDTQYF.

This clonotype was seen a single time. The V gene is TRBV20-1, the J gene TRBJ2-5; TRBD2 matches at 7 bases. The V and J ends lost 1 base and 5 bases, in that order; junction bases with no gene match: 13. The CDR3 spans 16 residues. The germline gives CDR1 DFQATT, CDR2 SNEGSKA (reference sequence). The CDR3 DNA is TGCAGTGCTAGAGGGGGAGGGAACGGTCTCCTGGAGACCCAGTACTTC. Translated: CSARGGGNGLLETQYF.

This chain joins TRBV5-6 and TRBJ1-2; D might be TRBD1 (5 bases). The CDR3 consists of 13 residues. The V end was cut by 7 bases, the J end by 5 bases, with 15 bases between. Germline-derived CDR1 and CDR2 are SGHDT and YYEEEE. The CDR3 DNA follows: TGTGCCAGCCATAGAGGCAGGGAGTATGGCTACACCTTC. Translation: CASHRGREYGYTF.

V usage is TRBV27 and J usage is TRBJ2-5; 8 bases are shared with TRBD2. The CDR3 has 15 amino acids. Per germline, CDR1 MNHEY and CDR2 SMNVEV (reference sequence). Trimming removed 7 bases from V and 5 bases from J; junction bases left unmatched: 12. The CDR3 nucleotides are TGTGCCAGCACCTCCTCAGCGGGAGTAGGGGAGACCCAGTACTTC. Protein: CASTSSAGVGETQYF.

The chain employs TRBV30 and TRBJ1-2; TRBD1 matches 7 bases. Germline V gives CDR1 GTSNPN, CDR2 SVGIG (reference sequence). This CDR3 contains 12 residues. The V and J ends lost 3 bases and 8 bases, in that order; junction bases with no gene match: 6. The CDR3 here is CAWRGDSEGYTF. The DNA for the CDR3 is TGTGCCTGGAGGGGGGACAGCGAGGGCTACACCTTC. The whole variable domain, remainder taken from reference TRBV30 and TRBJ1-2, is SQTIHQWPATLVQPVGSPLSLECTVEGTSNPNLYWYRQAAGRGLQLLFYSVGIGQISSEVPQNLSASRPQDRQFILSSKKLLLSDSGFYLCAWRGDSEGYTFGSGTRLTVV.

A single count supports this clonotype. The chain employs TRBV27 and TRBJ2-3; D unclear. V lost 7 bases to trimming and J lost 2 bases, with 10 bases between them. Germline V CDR1 and CDR2: MNHEY, SMNVEV (reference sequence). The CDR3 runs 13 residues. CDR3 in amino acids: CASTGGDTDTQYF. The CDR3 coding sequence is TGTGCCAGCACGGGCGGAGACACAGATACGCAGTATTTT.

This chain connects TRBV5-6 to TRBJ2-2; no reliable D call. V lost 1 base and J lost 4, with 5 bases in between. Germline CDR1 and CDR2: SGHDT and YYEEEE. The CDR3 contains 13 residues. CDR3 loop: CASSLFSTGELFF. CDR3 DNA sequence: TGTGCCAGCAGCTTGTTTTCCACCGGGGAGCTGTTTTTT.

The rearrangement uses TRBV28 and TRBJ2-5, with 10 bases identical to TRBD1. The CDR3 totals 15 residues. The ends lost 4 bases at V and 0 bases at J; junction bases unmatched: 2. The V gene's germline CDR1 is MDHEN and CDR2 SYDVKM. This chain's CDR3 is CASSWTGGYQETQYF. The CDR3 region has the DNA TGTGCCAGCAGTTGGACAGGGGGTTACCAAGAGACCCAGTACTTC.

This sequence joins TRBV14 and TRBJ2-7; D is unresolved. The length of the CDR3 is 15 residues. Trimming cost V 1 base and J 6 bases, with 16 bases left between them. Germline-derived CDR1 and CDR2 are SGHDN and FVKESK. CDR3 in DNA: TGTGCCAGCAGCCAAGTGGGCCCGATTCCTGTCGAGCAGTACTTC. Its protein is CASSQVGPIPVEQYF.

This chain joins TRBV12-3 or TRBV12-4 and TRBJ2-7, with 10 bases matching TRBD2. This CDR3 region has 15 residues. V lost 6 bases to trimming and J lost 7 bases; unmatched junction nucleotides: 12. As DNA, the CDR3 is TGTGCCAGCAGCCTGATAGCGGGAGGCCTAGGAGAGCAGTACTTC. Translation: CASSLIAGGLGEQYF.

The chain combines TRBV12-3 or TRBV12-4 with TRBJ2-5; no firm D call. This CDR3 region has 13 residues. Trimming took 6 bases from V and 0 from J, leaving 8 bases between them. DNA for the CDR3: TGTGCCAGCAGCCCTAGGTACCAAGAGACCCAGTACTTC. It encodes CASSPRYQETQYF.

The chain combines TRBV7-9 with TRBJ2-1, with 7 bases lining up with TRBD1. This CDR3 spans 17 amino acids. The germline gives CDR1 SEHNR, CDR2 FQNEAQ (reference sequence). The J segment lost 3 bases and the V segment lost 8 bases, leaving 16 bases of the junction unmatched. The CDR3 bases are TGTGCCAGCGCATCCCTCGGGCCAGGGGGTAGCTACAATGAGCAGTTCTTC. Its translation is CASASLGPGGSYNEQFF.

The gene calls are TRBV20-1 and TRBJ2-7, with D possibly being TRBD1 (6 bases). Between the trimmed V and J ends, which lost 5 bases and 3 bases, there was a span of 17 bases. The CDR3 runs 14 residues. Germline values: CDR1 DFQATT, CDR2 SNEGSKA (reference sequence). The CDR3 DNA reads as TGCAGTGCTCTCCCCCGGGACACCAACTACGAGCAGTACTTC. Protein: CSALPRDTNYEQYF.

V usage is TRBV30 and J usage is TRBJ2-1, with D perhaps TRBD1 (6 bases). The CDR3 length is 13 residues. CDR1 GTSNPN and CDR2 SVGIG come from the germline V gene (reference sequence). Trimming cost V 4 bases and J 3 bases, with 10 bases left between them. The CDR3 sequence: CAWNRDNYNEQFF. The CDR3, as DNA: TGTGCCTGGAACAGGGACAACTACAATGAGCAGTTCTTC.

This chain uses TRBV7-9 with TRBJ2-3, with TRBD2 as a possible D gene (5 bases). Germline CDR1 SEHNR, CDR2 FQNEAQ (reference sequence). V shed 7 bases and J shed 0 bases, with 17 bases lying between them. The CDR3 spans 16 residues. This CDR3 is CASIQSSGSSTDTQYF. CDR3 sequence (DNA): TGTGCCAGCATCCAGAGTTCGGGATCTAGCACAGATACGCAGTATTTT.

The chain links TRBV10-3 to TRBJ2-5, with TRBD1 matching over 8 bases. CDR3 length: 17 amino acids. The germline V gene encodes CDR1 ENHRY and CDR2 SYGVKD. Trimming cost V 1 base and J 1 base; bases outside gene matches: 8. CDR3 loop: CAISEFSGTGIQETQYF. The CDR3 DNA follows: TGTGCCATCAGTGAGTTTTCGGGGACAGGTATCCAAGAGACCCAGTACTTC.

This chain links TRBV7-3 with TRBJ2-3, with a weak D call TRBD2 (5 bases). Germline lookup yields CDR1 SGHTA and CDR2 FQGTGA. Trimming shortened V by 3 bases and J by 0 bases, and 10 bases separated the two germline ends. The CDR3 totals 15 residues. The CDR3 DNA sequence: TGTGCCAGCAGCTTCACTAGATCTAGCACAGATACGCAGTATTTT. Protein: CASSFTRSSTDTQYF.

V is TRBV12-3 or TRBV12-4 and J is TRBJ1-1; no reliable D call. The CDR3 runs to 12 residues. Trimming removed 6 bases from V and 4 bases from J, with 9 bases in between. The CDR3: CASSRTITEAFF. The CDR3 DNA reads TGTGCCAGCAGCCGAACGATCACTGAAGCTTTCTTT.

The chain carries TRBV28 and TRBJ1-5; D may be TRBD1 (6 bases). The CDR3 contains 14 residues. Germline values: CDR1 MDHEN, CDR2 SYDVKM. V lost 7 bases and J lost 8, with 18 bases in between. CDR3 sequence: CASKVQGGGEPQHF. DNA of the CDR3: TGTGCCAGCAAAGTACAGGGAGGTGGGGAGCCCCAGCATTTT.

The V and J genes are TRBV24-1 and TRBJ2-2, with D hard to call. The CDR3 is 12 residues long. Per the germline V gene, CDR1 is KGHDR and CDR2 is SFDVKD. V lost 3 bases and J 6 bases, leaving 4 bases between the germline ends. CDR3: CATSDPSGELFF. The CDR3 nucleotides are TGTGCCACCAGTGATCCGTCCGGGGAGCTGTTTTTT.

This chain's CDR3 is CSARENPGQGAYEQYF. CDR3 nucleotide sequence: TGCAGTGCTAGAGAGAATCCGGGACAGGGGGCTTACGAGCAGTACTTC. The chain is built from TRBV20-1 and TRBJ2-7; 12 bases match TRBD1. The CDR3 totals 16 residues. Looked up from germline, CDR1 is DFQATT and CDR2 is SNEGSKA (reference sequence). V trimming: 0 bases; J trimming: 4 bases; junction bases outside the gene matches: 7.

This chain connects TRBV5-1 to TRBJ2-5; 7 bases are a match to TRBD1. Trimming removed 2 bases from V and 5 bases from J; junction bases left unmatched: 3. Germline-derived CDR1 and CDR2 are SGHRS and YFSETQ. CDR3 length: 13 residues. The CDR3: CASSFDRAETQYF. The CDR3 region has the DNA TGCGCCAGCAGCTTTGACAGGGCTGAGACCCAGTACTTC.

The V and J genes are TRBV4-1 and TRBJ1-2; D gene ambiguous. V lost 1 base to trimming and J lost 2 bases, with 8 bases between them. Germline assignment: CDR1 MGHRA and CDR2 YSYEKL. The CDR3 extends over 14 amino acids. The CDR3: CASSQADQNYGYTF. The CDR3 DNA reads as TGCGCCAGCAGCCAAGCGGACCAAAACTATGGCTACACCTTC.